The T cell receptor beta chain under discussion was sequenced for a study of control samples from healthy donors and cancer patients. With 5 bases removed from V and 3 bases from J, the gap between germline ends came to 14 bases. This CDR3 comprises 14 residues. Germline assignment: CDR1 SGHTA and CDR2 FQGNSA. Sequencing was performed with immunoSEQ multiplex PCR; in TCRdb, only in-frame clones are kept and a portion is missing. The repertoire holds around 130,000 clones, with 85% to 95% as singletons. This clone was observed a few times. This chain links TRBV7-2 with TRBJ2-7; D unclear. Sequencing used PBMCs. The clonotype originates from a man aged 50 to 60 with head and neck cancer. The CDR3 here is CASSLQLGYYEQYF. For the CDR3, the DNA is TGTGCCAGCAGCCTACAACTGGGCTACTACGAGCAGTACTTC.